This T cell receptor beta chain was identified in a study of identical twins. TCRdb reprocessed the 5' RACE reads via MiXCR and lists one record per CDR3 protein. The repertoire holds 1.5 million to 2 million distinct CDR3 sequences, with around a third as singletons. CDR1 is SNHLY, CDR2 FYNNEI, per germline. V gave up 1 base and J gave up 1 base, with 8 bases separating them. This CDR3 region has 15 residues. Sequenced material: cord blood. The rearrangement links TRBV2 to TRBJ2-1, with D maybe TRBD2 (6 bases). The TCR sequence derives from a newborn girl in good health. CDR3 sequence reads: CASSEVRGSYNEQFF. The CDR3 bases are TGTGCCAGCAGTGAAGTCCGGGGGTCCTACAATGAGCAGTTCTTC.